A selection of T cell receptor beta chains follows, all from one sample in a study of Tregs in tolerant kidney transplant recipients. Using immunoSEQ multiplex PCR, the repertoire was profiled, and TCRdb retains in-frame clones only, with some absent. The table lists roughly 250,000 clones, more than 65% of them singletons. Sequenced: CD4+ T cells from blood. These receptors were collected from a human donor in good health. CDR3s include the opening cysteine and the closing phenylalanine or tryptophan. Fields, in order: J gene, V gene, clone size, D gene, CDR3 DNA, CDR3 protein. The D gene is left open where the match is weak. The size field is filled for only some rows; it gives once, few, many or a size class.

>TRBJ1-1|TRBV2|.|TRBD1
TGTGCCAGTAACAGGGGGCGGGGGACTGAAGCTTTCTTT
CASNRGRGTEAFF
>TRBJ1-3|TRBV6-5|.|.
TGTGCCAGCAGTTACCGCGGGGACGTAGGAAACACCATATATTTT
CASSYRGDVGNTIYF
>TRBJ2-7|TRBV6-1|.|TRBD1
TGTGCCGGCTCGGGACAGGGGGCTCGGGAGCAGTACTTC
CAGSGQGAREQYF
>TRBJ2-4|TRBV6-1|few|TRBD1
TGTGCCAGCCTCCGGGACAGGGGACAAAACATTCAGTACTTC
CASLRDRGQNIQYF
>TRBJ1-2|TRBV5-1|.|.
TGCGCCAGCAGCATCTCGGGAGGGGGTACAGTATATGGCTACACCTTC
CASSISGGGTVYGYTF
>TRBJ1-1|TRBV19|once|.
TGTGCCAGTTCAAGGGACACTGAAGCTTTCTTT
CASSRDTEAFF
>TRBJ1-1|TRBV29-1|.|.
TGCAGCGGTCAGGATGGGCACACTGAAGCTTTCTTT
CSGQDGHTEAFF
>TRBJ2-5|TRBV15|.|TRBD2
TGTGCCACCAGCAGAGGGGGGAGGGAAGAGACCCAGTACTTC
CATSRGGREETQYF
>TRBJ1-2|TRBV30|.|TRBD1
TGTGCCTGGAGTAGGGACAGGCCCAGCGGCTACACCTTC
CAWSRDRPSGYTF
>TRBJ2-2|TRBV18|few|TRBD1
TGTGCCAGCTCCGAACAGGGGGCCGGGGAGCTGTTTTTT
CASSEQGAGELFF
>TRBJ2-3|TRBV5-8|.|.
TGTGCCAGCAGCCACCCCAGTCGCACGGCATCACGTAACACAGATACGCAGTATTTT
CASSHPSRTASRNTDTQYF
>TRBJ2-7|TRBV18|.|.
TGTGCCAGCTCACCGGGACGGACTACCTACGAGCAGTACTTC
CASSPGRTTYEQYF
>TRBJ1-2|TRBV29-1|.|.
TGCAGCGTGGCACCGGCGGGCCTTTACTATGGCTACACCTTC
CSVAPAGLYYGYTF
>TRBJ2-3|TRBV6-6|.|TRBD2
TGTGCCAGCAGCCGGACTAGCGGGAGGGCGGATACGCAGTATTTT
CASSRTSGRADTQYF
>TRBJ2-7|TRBV6-6|few|TRBD2
TGTGCCAGTCCTATCGGGGGAGGGTACGAGCAGTACTTC
CASPIGGGYEQYF
>TRBJ2-5|TRBV7-2|.|TRBD2
TGTGCCAGCAGCCTAGCGGGAGGGTCTTTGGAGACCCAGTACTTC
CASSLAGGSLETQYF
>TRBJ1-4|TRBV6-1|.|.
TGTGCCAGCAGTGTGATGAGCTCAGGGTGGGCCCCTGACAAACTGTTTTTT
CASSVMSSGWAPDKLFF
>TRBJ2-7|TRBV5-1|.|.
TGCGCCAGCAACCCCGTGGGGGGCTACGAGCAGTACTTC
CASNPVGGYEQYF
>TRBJ2-5|TRBV21-1|.|.
TGTGCCAGCAGCCACAAACCCAGCAGCGGGAGTACTGAGGAGACCCAGTACTTC
CASSHKPSSGSTEETQYF
>TRBJ1-1|TRBV6-1|.|.
TGTGCCAGCAGTATAAGTCGGAACACTGAAGCTTTCTTT
CASSISRNTEAFF
>TRBJ2-7|TRBV27|.|.
TGTGCCAGCTCTCTGCAGGTGGGAGCCACCTACGAGCAGTACTTC
CASSLQVGATYEQYF
>TRBJ2-1|TRBV25-1|few|TRBD2
TGTGCCAGCAGTGAGCAGACTAGCCTAGTTGAGCAGTTCTTC
CASSEQTSLVEQFF
>TRBJ1-3|TRBV15|.|.
TGTGCCACCAGCAGAGTATTCTCTGGAAACACCATATATTTT
CATSRVFSGNTIYF
>TRBJ1-2|TRBV6-6|.|.
TGTGCCAGCAGTTCAGTCGGCGCGGTTAACTATGGCTACACCTTC
CASSSVGAVNYGYTF
>TRBJ2-3|TRBV10-3|once|.
TGTGCCATCAGTAACACAGATACGCAGTATTTT
CAISNTDTQYF
>TRBJ2-7|TRBV25-1|few|.
TGTGCCAGCAGTGAAGTTGGGGCGGGATCGGCCTACGAGCAGTACTTC
CASSEVGAGSAYEQYF
>TRBJ2-7|TRBV19|.|TRBD1
TGTGCCAGTAGGCCCGGGACAGGGAGCTCCTACGAGCAGTACTTC
CASRPGTGSSYEQYF